These T cell receptor beta chains were read from a single sample in a study of Ad26.COV2.S vaccination and SARS-CoV-2 variants. The method was immunoSEQ multiplex PCR; TCRdb's version includes in-frame clones alone and lacks a portion of them. The top ten clones hold 5% of a sample with fewer than 150,000 clones, around 86% of them seen once. The sequences come from peripheral blood, collected after recovery from COVID-19. The receptors were gathered from a human donor who had recovered from COVID-19. Both conserved end residues are part of each CDR3. Each record gives: clone size, V gene, D gene, J gene, CDR3 DNA, CDR3 protein. The D gene is left open where the match is weak. Some rows have no size entry. The others give once, few or many, or a class for an expanded clone.

NA	TRBV27	NA	TRBJ1-4	TGTGCCAGCAGTTTTCTGGGGGGTGAAAAACTGTTTTTT	CASSFLGGEKLFF
NA	TRBV5-6	NA	TRBJ1-2	TGTGCCAGCAGCTTGGGAGCCCCCAGTGGCTACACCTTC	CASSLGAPSGYTF
NA	TRBV18	TRBD1	TRBJ1-6	TGTGCCAGCTCACCACGTGACAGGGATTCACCCCTCCACTTT	CASSPRDRDSPLHF
once	TRBV7-9	TRBD2	TRBJ2-7	TGTGCCAGCAGCCCTCCCGGGGGGAGGGAGGGTTACGAGCAGTACTTC	CASSPPGGREGYEQYF
few	TRBV6-6	NA	TRBJ2-1	TGTGCCAGCAGTTACGACGGATATGAGCAGTTCTTC	CASSYDGYEQFF
NA	TRBV28	NA	TRBJ1-1	TGTGCCAGCAGTTTATTCGCAGGGCGCCCGAACACTGAAGCTTTCTTT	CASSLFAGRPNTEAFF
NA	TRBV19	NA	TRBJ1-2	TGTGCCAGTAGAGGGGGGTTAGGACCTAAGGACTATGGCTACACCTTC	CASRGGLGPKDYGYTF
NA	TRBV4-2	TRBD1	TRBJ1-6	TGTGCCAGCAGCCAAGGTGACGGGGACAGTTATAATTCACCCCTCCACTTT	CASSQGDGDSYNSPLHF
NA	TRBV30	NA	TRBJ2-2	TGTGCCTGGAAAAAGGGGTTAACCGGGGAGCTGTTTTTT	CAWKKGLTGELFF
NA	TRBV29-1	NA	TRBJ2-3	TGCAGCGTTCATTGGAGGCCAGATACGCAGTATTTT	CSVHWRPDTQYF
NA	TRBV6-5	NA	TRBJ1-5	TGTGCCAGCAGGCCCGGGGGATATATGCAGCCCCAGCATTTT	CASRPGGYMQPQHF
NA	TRBV5-1	NA	TRBJ1-2	TGCGCCAGCAGCCCACAAGCACAGGGTGTGGGCTATGGCTACACCTTC	CASSPQAQGVGYGYTF
NA	TRBV11-2	TRBD1	TRBJ2-1	TGTGCCAGCAGCTTAGCAGGGCAGGGGGCCAACAATGAGCAGTTCTTC	CASSLAGQGANNEQFF
NA	TRBV20-1	NA	TRBJ1-2	TGCAGTGCTAGTGACAGCGCTAACTATGGCTACACCTTC	CSASDSANYGYTF
NA	TRBV7-9	TRBD1	TRBJ1-1	TGTGCCACCGGGACAGTTAACACTGAAGCTTTCTTT	CATGTVNTEAFF
NA	TRBV11-2	NA	TRBJ1-1	TGTGCCAGCAGCCATGACAGGGAAGCTTTCTTT	CASSHDREAFF
many	TRBV18	NA	TRBJ2-7	TGTGCCAGCTCACCCGGCGCGGAACTCAACTACGAGCAGTACTTC	CASSPGAELNYEQYF
once	TRBV6-1	TRBD1	TRBJ1-5	TGTGCCAGCAGTGAAAAACAGGGGTTCCAGCCCCAGCATTTT	CASSEKQGFQPQHF
NA	TRBV18	NA	TRBJ2-2	TGTGCCAGCTCACCACTTTCCAGGGACGGCGGGGAGCTGTTTTTT	CASSPLSRDGGELFF
NA	TRBV6-1	NA	TRBJ1-4	TGTGCCAGCAGTGAAGAGAAACGGTTGAGGGAGAAACTGTTTTTT	CASSEEKRLREKLFF
NA	TRBV5-4	TRBD2	TRBJ2-7	TGTGCCAGCAGCTCCGGACTAGCGGGAGCCTACGAGCAGTACTTC	CASSSGLAGAYEQYF
NA	TRBV13	NA	TRBJ2-3	TGTGCCAGCAGCTCCCGGGACGGCGCCACAGATACGCAGTATTTT	CASSSRDGATDTQYF
NA	TRBV12-3/TRBV12-4	NA	TRBJ2-5	TGTGCCAGCAGTTTTACCGGGGAGACCCAGTACTTC	CASSFTGETQYF
NA	TRBV25-1	TRBD1	TRBJ1-2	TGTGCCAGCAGTGAATACGGGACAGGGCCCTATGGCTACACCTTC	CASSEYGTGPYGYTF
many	TRBV6-5	NA	TRBJ1-1	TGTGCCAGCAGTCGGACAGTCACTGAAGCTTTCTTT	CASSRTVTEAFF
NA	TRBV28	NA	TRBJ1-4	TGTGCCAGCTCAGTGTCCCCTAATGAAAAACTGTTTTTT	CASSVSPNEKLFF
NA	TRBV4-3	TRBD2	TRBJ2-3	TGCGCCAGCAGCCTTAGCGGGGGGGCGGACGATACGCAGTATTTT	CASSLSGGADDTQYF
once	TRBV12-3/TRBV12-4	TRBD1	TRBJ1-1	TGTGCCAGCAGTCCAGGACAGGGTACAGCTTTCTTT	CASSPGQGTAFF
NA	TRBV4-1	NA	TRBJ1-1	TGCGCCAGCAGCCAGATGGCTGGGGGCACTGAAGCTTTCTTT	CASSQMAGGTEAFF
NA	TRBV3-1/TRBV3-2	NA	TRBJ2-6	TGTGCCAGCAGCCCGCCGGCCGGGGCTGGGGCCAACGTCCTGACTTTC	CASSPPAGAGANVLTF
many	TRBV14	NA	TRBJ1-1	TGTGCCAGCAGCCACCCGGGACTCTGGAACACTGAAGCTTTCTTT	CASSHPGLWNTEAFF
NA	TRBV11-2	TRBD1	TRBJ2-2	TGTGCCAGCAGCTTCTTCAGGGGGCAAAGCGGGGAGCTGTTTTTT	CASSFFRGQSGELFF
NA	TRBV4-2	NA	TRBJ2-3	TGTGCCAGCAGCCAAGAGGGCCCAAGCACAGATACGCAGTATTTT	CASSQEGPSTDTQYF
once	TRBV19	NA	TRBJ1-1	TGTGCCAGTAGTGAGGGGTCCACTGAAGCTTTCTTT	CASSEGSTEAFF
NA	TRBV6-2/TRBV6-3	NA	TRBJ2-5	TGTGCCAGCAGTTACCCGGACCCCGCCGGGACCCAGTACTTC	CASSYPDPAGTQYF
few	TRBV7-2	NA	TRBJ1-4	TGTGCCAGCAGCTTTATCCAGGGTGGTGAAAAACTGTTTTTT	CASSFIQGGEKLFF
NA	TRBV27	TRBD1	TRBJ2-7	TGTGCCAGCAGTACGACAGGGTCCTACGAGCAGTACTTC	CASSTTGSYEQYF
once	TRBV6-5	NA	TRBJ1-1	TGTGCCAGCAGGGACGGAGCAGCATGGAACACTGAAGCTTTCTTT	CASRDGAAWNTEAFF
NA	TRBV15	NA	TRBJ2-7	TGTGCCACCAGCAGAGGCTTTAGAGGTGAGCAGTACTTC	CATSRGFRGEQYF
once	TRBV20-1	NA	TRBJ2-1	TGCAGTGCTAGTAACCAAAGGGTTTTAGAGAATGAGCAGTTCTTC	CSASNQRVLENEQFF
NA	TRBV19	NA	TRBJ1-4	TGTGCCAGTAGTACCGGACAGCTTAATGAAAAACTGTTTTTT	CASSTGQLNEKLFF
few	TRBV3-1/TRBV3-2	NA	TRBJ1-5	TGTGCCAGCAGCCATGGGATTTCTAGCAATCAGCCCCAGCATTTT	CASSHGISSNQPQHF
NA	TRBV10-3	NA	TRBJ2-5	TGTGCCACCGCCCGGACGGATAAAGAGACCCAGTACTTC	CATARTDKETQYF
once	TRBV3-1/TRBV3-2	NA	TRBJ2-1	TGTGCCAGCAGCCAGGTAGGGGGAGATGAGCAGTTCTTC	CASSQVGGDEQFF
NA	TRBV27	TRBD1	TRBJ1-3	TGTGCCAGCAGTTCCCACGGGGACAGGGCGAGGGACACCATATATTTT	CASSSHGDRARDTIYF
NA	TRBV5-6	TRBD1	TRBJ2-5	TGTGCCAGCAGCCCTAGGGGGCGAGAGACCCAGTACTTC	CASSPRGRETQYF
few	TRBV7-2	NA	TRBJ1-4	TGTGCCAGCAGTCGATATACAGTGCCTGAAAAACTGTTTTTT	CASSRYTVPEKLFF
NA	TRBV2	NA	TRBJ1-5	TGTGCCAGCAGTGAACACAATCAGCCCCAGCATTTT	CASSEHNQPQHF
NA	TRBV19	NA	TRBJ2-7	TGTGCCAGCAGGGGTTCCGGGGGCGGCGAGCAGTACTTC	CASRGSGGGEQYF
NA	TRBV28	NA	TRBJ1-2	TGTGCCAGCAGTTTAACTGACAGAGGGGAGTATGGCTACACCTTC	CASSLTDRGEYGYTF
NA	TRBV6-1	NA	TRBJ2-2	TGTGCCAGCAGCCGTGGGGAGCTGTTTTTT	CASSRGELFF